The next 32 T cell receptor beta chains were all read from a single sample in a study of T-cell reconstitution after alpha-beta-depleted transplantation in children. Unique molecular identifiers were incorporated when the TCRbeta library was constructed. TCRdb reprocessed the PCR reads via MiXCR and lists one record per CDR3 protein. The sample has 600,000 to 700,000 distinct CDR3 sequences, 10% to 15% seen once. The specimen was PBMCs, collected before TCRalphabeta/CD19-depleted stem cell transplant. The receptor source for this set is a girl aged 2 to 9 with congenital amegakaryocytic thrombocytopenia, due to receive a stem cell transplant.

The gene calls are TRBV7-9 and TRBJ2-7; D may be TRBD1 or TRBD2 (5 bases each). Trimming removed 2 bases from V and 3 bases from J, with 20 bases in between. Germline V gene sequence: CDR1 SEHNR, CDR2 FQNEAQ (reference sequence). This CDR3 region has 17 residues. CDR3 sequence (DNA): TGTGCCAGCAGCTTAAACACCAGGGAGAATTCTTTCTACGAGCAGTACTTC. This sequence encodes CASSLNTRENSFYEQYF.

This clonotype showed up many times. This chain joins TRBV7-9 and TRBJ2-1; D not resolved. Trimming took off 5 bases at V and 4 bases at J, with 12 bases between the two ends. The CDR3 runs 14 residues. Germline CDR1 is SEHNR and CDR2 is FQNEAQ (reference sequence). CDR3 region: CASSHNPNYNEQFF. The CDR3 coding sequence is TGTGCCAGCAGCCATAACCCTAATTACAATGAGCAGTTCTTC.

In this sample, this clonotype turned up many times. V and J are TRBV6-4 and TRBJ2-3; TRBD1 agrees at 10 bases. The CDR3 totals 16 residues. Germline V lookup: CDR1 MRHNA, CDR2 SNTAGT. The V segment lost 6 bases and the J segment 6 bases; nucleotides outside the gene matches: 12. The DNA of the CDR3 is TGTGCCAGCAGACGAACCGGGACAGGGGTTTCCGATACGCAGTATTTT. Translating gives CASRRTGTGVSDTQYF.

The chain has TRBV5-1 and TRBJ1-6, with unresolved D. V was pared by 5 bases and J by 7 bases, with 13 bases between. CDR3 size: 14 residues. CDR1 is SGHRS, CDR2 YFSETQ, per germline. The CDR3 region has the DNA TGCGCCAGCAGATCCCGGGCCCAGAATTCACCCCTCCACTTT. It encodes CASRSRAQNSPLHF.

This clonotype occurred many times. The J gene is TRBJ2-1, the V gene TRBV20-1; D may correspond to TRBD1 or TRBD2 (5 bases each). The V gene lost 0 bases and the J gene lost 6 bases, with 15 bases spanning the gap. Germline V gene lookup returns CDR1 DFQATT and CDR2 SNEGSKA (reference sequence). The CDR3 has 15 residues. The CDR3 nucleotides read TGCAGTGCTAGAGATGGGGGAGTAGCAGGCAATGAGCAGTTCTTC. This gives the protein CSARDGGVAGNEQFF.

This clonotype was recorded a few times. The chain uses TRBV7-7 and TRBJ2-5; 10 bases agree with TRBD2. The germline V gene encodes CDR1 SSHAT and CDR2 FNYEAQ (reference sequence). The trim removed 4 bases at V and 5 bases at J, leaving 10 bases unmatched. This CDR3 region has 16 residues. The CDR3 sequence is CASSSPSSGRAETQYF. CDR3 coding DNA: TGTGCCAGCAGCTCACCATCTAGCGGGAGAGCGGAGACCCAGTACTTC.

This clonotype was detected ten times or more. The chain recombines TRBV12-3 or TRBV12-4 with TRBJ1-2; 11 bases fit TRBD1. The CDR3 sequence is 13 residues long. V lost 11 bases to trimming and J lost 3 bases; unmatched junction nucleotides: 5. The CDR3 DNA is TGTGCCGTGGGGACAGGGGGATACTATGGCTACACCTTC. This encodes CAVGTGGYYGYTF.

In its sample, this clonotype was seen many times. The chain uses TRBV20-1 and TRBJ2-1, with D unresolved. Germline V gene data show CDR1 as DFQATT and CDR2 as SNEGSKA (reference sequence). CDR3 size: 11 residues. Trimming cost V 4 bases and J 9 bases, with 10 bases left between them. For the CDR3, the DNA is TGCAGTGCTAATGGGGATAGTGAGCAGTTCTTC. Its protein is CSANGDSEQFF.

This clonotype has a handful of counts. The CDR3 reads CASSQDWSGSTDTQYF. The CDR3, as DNA: TGTGCCAGCAGCCAAGATTGGAGCGGTAGCACAGATACGCAGTATTTT. This sequence joins TRBV3-1 and TRBJ2-3, with a possible D match to TRBD2 (5 bases). In germline, CDR1 is LGHDT, CDR2 YNNKEL (reference sequence). The CDR3 loop spans 16 amino acids. Trimming left V 0 bases short and J 0 bases short, with 10 bases between.

This clonotype came up a few times. The V call is TRBV7-2, the J call TRBJ1-1; TRBD1 matches at 10 bases. CDR3 length equals 14 residues. The V segment lost 5 bases and the J segment 4 bases; nucleotides outside the gene matches: 4. Germline CDR1 is SGHTA and CDR2 is FQGNSA. The CDR3 nucleotides read TGTGCCAGCAGCGGCTGGACAGGGGGCACTGAAGCTTTCTTT. As protein: CASSGWTGGTEAFF.

The chain recombines TRBV27 with TRBJ2-5, with 7 bases fitting TRBD1. The CDR3 has 12 amino acids. After removal of 4 bases from V and 4 bases from J, the junction contained 0 bases not matched to a gene. In germline, CDR1 is MNHEY, CDR2 SMNVEV (reference sequence). DNA of the CDR3: TGTGCCAGCAGTTGGACAGGAGAGACCCAGTACTTC. This gives the protein CASSWTGETQYF.

The V gene is TRBV5-1, the J gene TRBJ2-2, with TRBD2 matching 8 bases. V was pared by 4 bases and J by 1 base, with 9 bases of the junction left unmatched. The CDR3 spans 17 residues. Germline V CDR1 and CDR2: SGHRS, YFSETQ. The CDR3 region is CASSRFLAGGNTGELFF. CDR3 DNA sequence: TGCGCCAGCAGCCGGTTCCTCGCGGGAGGGAACACCGGGGAGCTGTTTTTT.

The J gene is TRBJ2-1, the V gene TRBV15; 9 positions match TRBD2. This CDR3 has 15 residues. The germline V gene has CDR1 LNHNV and CDR2 YYDKDF (reference sequence). V lost 0 bases and J lost 8; bases outside the gene matches: 5. The CDR3 region has the DNA TGTGCCACCAGCAGAGATGGGACTAGCCGGGATGAGCAGTTCTTC. Its protein product is CATSRDGTSRDEQFF.

This clonotype was detected ten times or more. This chain's CDR3 is CSAYELHEQFF. In DNA, the CDR3 is TGCAGCGCCTATGAGCTGCATGAGCAGTTCTTC. The gene calls are TRBV29-1 and TRBJ2-1; D gene ambiguous. Trimming pared 7 bases from V and 8 bases from J, leaving 12 bases between. From germline, CDR1 is SQVTM and CDR2 ANQGSEA. This CDR3 has 11 amino acids.

In DNA, the CDR3 is TGTGCCAGCAGCTTAGTGTCGGGGACGAACACTGAAGCTTTCTTT. Amino acids: CASSLVSGTNTEAFF. The J gene is TRBJ1-1, the V gene TRBV7-2, with D perhaps matching TRBD1 (5 bases). V was clipped by 1 base and J by 1 base, with 10 bases between them. CDR3 size: 15 residues. The germline CDR1 and CDR2 sequences are SGHTA and FQGNSA.

This clonotype was picked up a small number of times. The chain joins TRBV5-1 to TRBJ2-7; a weak D match, TRBD2 (5 bases). CDR1 and CDR2 from the germline V gene are SGHRS and YFSETQ. V was shortened by 9 bases and J by 5 bases, with 24 bases between the two germline ends. This CDR3 is built from 15 residues. The CDR3 spells CANRCPWRSAHEQYF. In DNA, the CDR3 is TGCGCCAACCGTTGTCCTTGGAGGAGTGCCCACGAGCAGTACTTC.

Many counts were recorded for this clonotype. This chain uses TRBV5-1 with TRBJ2-5, with a possible D match to TRBD2 (5 bases). Between the trimmed V and J ends, which lost 4 bases and 4 bases, there was a span of 14 bases. Germline lookup yields CDR1 SGHRS and CDR2 YFSETQ. The CDR3 contains 14 residues. CDR3 sequence reads: CASSPEDRAETQYF. CDR3 sequence (DNA): TGCGCCAGCAGCCCGGAGGACCGAGCAGAGACCCAGTACTTC.

Regarding this clonotype: A much larger clonotype is one base distant, so this may be a read error. CDR3 protein: CACSLGLARDTQYF. The CDR3 DNA follows: TGTGCCTGCAGTTTAGGTCTCGCAAGGGATACGCAGTATTTT. This chain links TRBV12-3 or TRBV12-4 with TRBJ2-3, with D unclear. The CDR3 loop spans 14 amino acids.

This clonotype was counted ten times or more. The chain uses TRBV20-1 and TRBJ2-3; D call uncertain. Trimming pared 3 bases from V and 0 bases from J, leaving 7 bases between. The CDR3 spans 13 residues. Germline lookup yields CDR1 DFQATT and CDR2 SNEGSKA (reference sequence). For the CDR3, the DNA is TGCAGTGCTAGCCTGCGGAGCACAGATACGCAGTATTTT. This encodes CSASLRSTDTQYF.

This clonotype was seen repeatedly, ten times or more. The chain has TRBV20-1 and TRBJ1-5, with D unresolved. Trimming left V 6 bases short and J 3 bases short, with 12 bases between. Germline assignment: CDR1 DFQATT and CDR2 SNEGSKA (reference sequence). This CDR3 has 13 amino acids. The CDR3 nucleotides are TGCAGTGCCAGCGGCCACATCAATCAGCCCCAGCATTTT. This codes for CSASGHINQPQHF.

Note on this clonotype: Compared with germline, one end of the junction differs, possibly owing to a read error. V is TRBV6-2 or TRBV6-3 and J is TRBJ2-7; 9 positions match TRBD2. CDR1 MNHEY and CDR2 SVGEGT come from the germline V gene. The CDR3 runs to 17 residues. The CDR3, as DNA: TGTGCCAGCAGTTACTCCCCGGCGGGAGGGGGCTCCTGCGAGCAGTACTTC. It encodes CASSYSPAGGGSCEQYF.

The chain combines TRBV3-1 with TRBJ2-1; the D is unclear. Trimming took 0 bases from V and 9 from J, leaving 6 bases between them. The CDR3 extends over 12 amino acids. The germline V gene has CDR1 LGHDT and CDR2 YNNKEL (reference sequence). CDR3 DNA sequence: TGTGCCAGCAGCCAAGATTGGGGTGAGCAGTTCTTC. Amino acids: CASSQDWGEQFF.

This clonotype appeared once. The V call is TRBV29-1, the J call TRBJ2-6; D is ambiguous. CDR1 and CDR2 (germline): SQVTM, ANQGSEA. V dropped 3 bases and J dropped 0 bases, with 12 bases sitting between them. The CDR3 has 16 amino acids. CDR3 coding DNA: TGCAGCGTTGATGGTGAAGCCTCCTCTGGGGCCAACGTCCTGACTTTC. As protein: CSVDGEASSGANVLTF. The entire variable domain, with the rest obtained from reference TRBV29-1 and TRBJ2-6, is as follows: SAVISQKPSRDICQRGTSLTIQCQVDSQVTMMFWYRQQPGQSLTLIATANQGSEATYESGFVIDKFPISRPNLTFSTLTVSNMSPEDSSIYLCSVDGEASSGANVLTFGAGSRLTVL.

As regards this clonotype: Germline and junction disagree at one end, which may indicate a read error. The chain couples TRBV5-6 to TRBJ2-5, with D perhaps TRBD1 (6 bases). In germline, CDR1 is SGHDT, CDR2 YYEEEE. There are 15 residues in the CDR3. Here the CDR3 reads CAGSLSLQGKETQYF. In nucleotides, the CDR3 is TGTGCCGGCAGCTTGTCCTTACAGGGAAAAGAGACCCAGTACTTC.

This clonotype turned up a few times. The chain couples TRBV5-1 to TRBJ2-1; a possible D gene is TRBD2 (5 bases). The germline gives CDR1 SGHRS, CDR2 YFSETQ. Trimming pared 3 bases from V and 15 bases from J, leaving 16 bases between. The CDR3 extends over 12 amino acids. The CDR3 sequence: CASSSEGPLRFF. The CDR3 DNA reads TGCGCCAGCAGCTCAGAGGGCCCTTTACGGTTCTTC.

There are many counts of this clonotype. J is TRBJ1-6 and V is TRBV10-3; D gene uncertain. The CDR3 loop spans 15 amino acids. Trimming removed 0 bases from V and 9 bases from J, with 12 bases in between. CDR1 is ENHRY and CDR2 is SYGVKD in the germline V gene. The DNA for the CDR3 is TGTGCCATCAGTGAGTCAGGGAGGGCGAGTTCACCCCTCCACTTT. The encoded protein is CAISESGRASSPLHF.

V usage is TRBV20-1 and J usage is TRBJ1-5, with D possibly being TRBD1 (6 bases). Per the germline V gene, CDR1 is DFQATT and CDR2 is SNEGSKA (reference sequence). Trimming took off 6 bases at V and 3 bases at J, with 21 bases between the two ends. The CDR3 totals 16 residues. In DNA form, the CDR3 reads TGCAGTGCCGGGGGGGGGGCTATCCTTTACAATCAGCCCCAGCATTTT. This encodes CSAGGGAILYNQPQHF.

The chain uses TRBV20-1 and TRBJ2-2; maybe TRBD2 (5 bases). This CDR3 contains 16 residues. CDR1 and CDR2 from the germline V gene are DFQATT and SNEGSKA (reference sequence). V was pared by 3 bases and J by 3 bases, with 17 bases between. The CDR3 sequence: CSARAGGGPYTGELFF. CDR3 bases: TGCAGTGCTAGGGCCGGTGGCGGGCCGTACACCGGGGAGCTGTTTTTT.

There are a few counts of this clonotype. The chain couples TRBV3-1 to TRBJ1-5; no clear D gene. This CDR3 is 14 amino acids long. The V and J ends lost 8 bases and 7 bases respectively, with 18 bases between them. The germline gives CDR1 LGHDT, CDR2 YNNKEL (reference sequence). This CDR3 reads CASAPQESFQPQHF. CDR3 DNA: TGTGCCAGCGCGCCCCAGGAATCTTTCCAGCCCCAGCATTTT.

This clonotype was observed at least ten times. The rearrangement links TRBV29-1 to TRBJ2-1; 10 bases align to TRBD2. CDR3 length equals 14 residues. Trimming at V came to 4 bases and at J to 1 base, leaving 1 base not matched to a gene. In germline, CDR1 is SQVTM, CDR2 ANQGSEA. The CDR3 DNA reads as TGCAGCGTTGCTAGCGGGAGATCCTACAATGAGCAGTTCTTC. Translation gives CSVASGRSYNEQFF.

This clonotype was found many times. CDR3 DNA sequence: TGCAGTGCTAGTAAGGACGGAAACTCCTACGAGCAGTACTTC. Translating gives CSASKDGNSYEQYF. The genes are TRBV20-1 and TRBJ2-7; D not certain. Germline-derived CDR1 and CDR2 are DFQATT and SNEGSKA (reference sequence). This CDR3 is 14 amino acids long. Trimming left V 3 bases short and J 0 bases short, with 12 bases between.

This chain uses TRBV30 with TRBJ2-3; D remains ambiguous. The CDR3 is 13 residues long. V was clipped by 0 bases and J by 6 bases, with 10 bases between them. Germline CDR1 is GTSNPN and CDR2 is SVGIG (reference sequence). The DNA of the CDR3 is TGTGCCTGGAGTGTACTTTTGGGGGATACGCAGTATTTT. The encoded protein is CAWSVLLGDTQYF.